The present T cell receptor (beta chain) was sequenced within a study of cytomegalovirus exposure and HLA in healthy donors. From germline, CDR1 is SGHVS and CDR2 FNYEAQ. The CDR3 has 15 amino acids. V was clipped by 1 base and J by 2 bases, with 8 bases between them. 60 Vbeta and 13 Jbeta primers were used in PCR. Sequencing used immunoSEQ multiplex PCR; TCRdb keeps in-frame clones, though not all of them. The sample consists of around 91,000 clones, around 67% of them appearing once. The receptor was isolated from a human donor in good health. Sequenced input: PBMCs. The gene calls are TRBV7-6 and TRBJ2-2; D might be TRBD2 (5 bases). The CDR3 DNA is TGTGCCAGCAGCTTAGGGGGAGAAAACACCGGGGAGCTGTTTTTT. This sequence encodes CASSLGGENTGELFF.